Below, one T cell receptor (beta chain) is given with its context. The authors ran a second PCR of about 6 to 11 cycles using a sample-barcoded 5' primer and a J-beta primer mix. In TCRdb, the 5' RACE reads were re-called with MiXCR into one record per CDR3 protein. The table lists some 760,000 distinct CDR3 sequences, more than 20% of them singletons. The sample originates from a study of blood T cells in healthy people across ages. After removal of 1 base from V and 5 bases from J, the junction contained 8 bases not matched to a gene. The CDR3 length is 16 residues. CDR1 KGHDR and CDR2 SFDVKD come from the germline V gene. The same sample was also studied in work on T cells of mothers and their children.

The chain carries TRBV24-1 and TRBJ2-5, with TRBD1 matching 8 bases. Sequencing input: blood. The sequence was collected from a boy younger than 18 in good health. The CDR3 sequence is CATSDFEQGGPETQYF. The CDR3 DNA reads TGTGCCACCAGTGATTTTGAACAGGGGGGACCCGAGACCCAGTACTTC.